This paragraph reports one T cell receptor (beta chain). The data are from a study of cytomegalovirus exposure and HLA in healthy donors. There are 13 residues in the CDR3. Germline lookup yields CDR1 SGHRS and CDR2 YFSETQ. Deletions cut 4 bases from V and 2 bases from J, with 10 bases between. Clones were read by immunoSEQ multiplex PCR, and TCRdb kept only the in-frame ones, dropping some. Found here are hundreds of thousands of clones, about nine tenths of them singletons; the top ten hold under 0.9%. The sequence came from a woman under 30 in good health and CMV-seronegative. The V gene is TRBV5-1, the J gene TRBJ2-7; tentatively, D is TRBD2 (5 bases). What was sequenced was PBMCs. CDR3 sequence: CASSIEAAYEQYF. The CDR3 DNA sequence: TGCGCCAGCAGCATAGAAGCGGCCTACGAGCAGTACTTC. Drawing the rest from reference TRBV5-1 and TRBJ2-7, the complete variable domain is KAGVTQTPRYLIKTRGQQVTLSCSPISGHRSVSWYQQTPGQGLQFLFEYFSETQRNKGNFPGRFSGRQFSNSRSEMNVSTLELGDSALYLCASSIEAAYEQYFGPGTRLTVT.